The entry below describes one T cell receptor beta chain. Its antigen is not known. The ends were cut back, 4 bases at V and 9 bases at J, with 14 bases in the middle. The length of the CDR3 is 13 residues. Per the germline V gene, CDR1 is SGHRS and CDR2 is YFSETQ. The assay was immunoSEQ multiplex PCR, and TCRdb's table has in-frame clones only and misses some. The sample records about 270,000 clones, 90% to 95% being singletons. The sample is drawn from a study of T cell responses to AZD1222 COVID-19 vaccine. General study findings and limits: Epitopes outside B.1.351 and B.1.1.7 mutated regions reportedly drew nearly half of spike TCRs.

The source was peripheral blood, collected 28 days after the second AZD1222 dose. The chain links TRBV5-1 to TRBJ2-1; D uncertain. This clonotype originated in an adult who received the AZD1222 COVID-19 vaccine. This CDR3 reads CASSPPAVLEQFF. The CDR3 DNA is TGCGCCAGCAGCCCCCCCGCGGTACTTGAGCAGTTCTTC.